This T cell receptor (beta chain) appears in the sequencing data of a study of OX40 agonist ivuxolimab in advanced cancers. Study context: The study reported partial responses in three patients: one hepatocellular carcinoma, two cutaneous melanoma.

Profiling relied on immunoSEQ multiplex PCR, and the TCRdb table lists in-frame clones only, not all of them. The data contain about 24,000 clones, under 95% of them singletons. Study-level findings and limits: Patients with a partial response at 0.1-3.0 mg/kg had among the lowest clonal expansion.

Peripheral blood came from all dose cohorts at three timepoints. The CDR3 has 13 residues. CDR1 is SQVTM and CDR2 is ANQGSEA in the germline V gene. The V gene lost 2 bases and the J gene lost 6 bases, with 13 bases spanning the gap. As concerns this clone: Its antigen is currently unknown.

The receptor was isolated from an adult with an advanced solid tumor such as melanoma, head and neck, liver or kidney cancer. The chain is built from TRBV29-1 and TRBJ1-2, with D possibly matching TRBD1 (5 bases). Source: CD4+ or CD8+ T cells sorted from blood, taken in a trial of the OX40 agonist ivuxolimab. The CDR3 loop is CSVEQGLEDGYTF. In DNA, the CDR3 is TGCAGCGTTGAACAGGGCCTAGAAGATGGCTACACCTTC.